These T cell receptor beta chains were read from a single sample in a study of blood T cell repertoires in COVID-19. The table came from immunoSEQ multiplex PCR; TCRdb's copy has only in-frame clones and leaves some out. The table lists approximately 190,000 clones, over 80% of them singletons. The sequenced sample was PBMCs or T cells enriched from blood (not recorded which). Receptors originate from a woman aged 25-40 years who had been exposed to COVID-19. The CDR3 runs from the conserved cysteine through the conserved F or W.

cdr3_aa: CASSRWVGQNTEAFF
j_call: TRBJ1-1
cdr3_length: 15
v_call: TRBV7-9

cdr3_aa: CASTDRGIYSNQPQHF
j_call: TRBJ1-5
cdr3_length: 16
v_call: TRBV19

cdr3_aa: CARSLALSRGRKGPLHF
j_call: TRBJ1-6
cdr3_length: 17
v_call: TRBV7-5

cdr3_aa: CASSLGLGLGEKLFF
j_call: TRBJ1-4
cdr3_length: 15
v_call: TRBV11-2

cdr3_aa: CASSVVGTNEKLFF
j_call: TRBJ1-4
cdr3_length: 14
v_call: TRBV9

cdr3_aa: CASLEVAGGLGEQFF
j_call: TRBJ2-1
cdr3_length: 15
v_call: TRBV19

cdr3_aa: CASSPRESLYGLTF
j_call: TRBJ2-6
cdr3_length: 14
v_call: TRBV3-1/TRBV3-2

cdr3_aa: CASSSGQYNQPQHF
j_call: TRBJ1-5
cdr3_length: 14
v_call: TRBV6-2/TRBV6-3

cdr3_aa: CASSQERGGPHEQFF
j_call: TRBJ2-1
cdr3_length: 15
v_call: TRBV19

cdr3_aa: CAINGGGDVGELFF
j_call: TRBJ2-2
cdr3_length: 14
v_call: TRBV10-3

cdr3_aa: CASSLEPGFNEKLFF
j_call: TRBJ1-4
cdr3_length: 15
v_call: TRBV7-6

cdr3_aa: CASSQRGSSYNEQFF
j_call: TRBJ2-1
cdr3_length: 15
v_call: TRBV4-1

cdr3_aa: CASTSTGGAYGYTF
j_call: TRBJ1-2
cdr3_length: 14
v_call: TRBV5-1

cdr3_aa: CASSVQGGGEKLFF
j_call: TRBJ1-4
cdr3_length: 14
v_call: TRBV2

cdr3_aa: CASSPRSLLAKNIQYF
j_call: TRBJ2-4
cdr3_length: 16
v_call: TRBV25-1

cdr3_aa: CASSRTGSGYTF
j_call: TRBJ1-2
cdr3_length: 12
v_call: TRBV12-3/TRBV12-4

cdr3_aa: CASRTGTGFEKLFF
j_call: TRBJ1-4
cdr3_length: 14
v_call: TRBV27

cdr3_aa: CASRTRRAISEQFF
j_call: TRBJ2-1
cdr3_length: 14
v_call: TRBV6-5

cdr3_aa: CASSYSLTGTGYTF
j_call: TRBJ1-2
cdr3_length: 14
v_call: TRBV6-6

cdr3_aa: CASSLAPTAPEAFF
j_call: TRBJ1-1
cdr3_length: 14
v_call: TRBV5-4

cdr3_aa: CASSLGQGAYNEQFF
j_call: TRBJ2-1
cdr3_length: 15
v_call: TRBV7-6

cdr3_aa: CAWSARLAGYQETQYF
j_call: TRBJ2-5
cdr3_length: 16
v_call: TRBV30

cdr3_aa: CASSGGETQYF
j_call: TRBJ2-5
cdr3_length: 11
v_call: TRBV7-9

cdr3_aa: CASSSRDRYNEKLFF
j_call: TRBJ1-4
cdr3_length: 15
v_call: TRBV19

cdr3_aa: CAISADRTGELFF
j_call: TRBJ2-2
cdr3_length: 13
v_call: TRBV10-3

cdr3_aa: CASSPLSGIRDGYTF
j_call: TRBJ1-2
cdr3_length: 15
v_call: TRBV18

cdr3_aa: CASSLTSGAYEQYF
j_call: TRBJ2-7
cdr3_length: 14
v_call: TRBV5-1

cdr3_aa: CASSRMRTSGYNEQFF
j_call: TRBJ2-1
cdr3_length: 16
v_call: TRBV27

cdr3_aa: CASSPSGLLTDTQYF
j_call: TRBJ2-3
cdr3_length: 15
v_call: TRBV11-3

cdr3_aa: CASSLTATRSYNEQFF
j_call: TRBJ2-1
cdr3_length: 16
v_call: TRBV5-1

cdr3_aa: CASSVTGTVESETQYF
j_call: TRBJ2-5
cdr3_length: 16
v_call: TRBV9

cdr3_aa: CASSRVPGAYEQYF
j_call: TRBJ2-7
cdr3_length: 14
v_call: TRBV5-5

cdr3_aa: CASSVAGGVDTQYF
j_call: TRBJ2-3
cdr3_length: 14
v_call: TRBV6-1

cdr3_aa: CASSPGGPIDGGYTF
j_call: TRBJ1-2
cdr3_length: 15
v_call: TRBV11-2

cdr3_aa: CASSSQGRTEAFF
j_call: TRBJ1-1
cdr3_length: 13
v_call: TRBV13

cdr3_aa: CASSQTTGGNSPLHF
j_call: TRBJ1-6
cdr3_length: 15
v_call: TRBV27

cdr3_aa: CASRVGSPLHF
j_call: TRBJ1-6
cdr3_length: 11
v_call: TRBV25-1

cdr3_aa: CASSSGIWGGTEAFF
j_call: TRBJ1-1
cdr3_length: 15
v_call: TRBV11-2

cdr3_aa: CASSLGRALYGYTF
j_call: TRBJ1-2
cdr3_length: 14
v_call: TRBV5-1

cdr3_aa: CSAPSVTEAFF
j_call: TRBJ1-1
cdr3_length: 11
v_call: TRBV20-1

cdr3_aa: CASSVIGGHEAFF
j_call: TRBJ1-1
cdr3_length: 13
v_call: TRBV5-1